This record looks at one T cell receptor beta chain sequence and its context. What it binds is unknown. Amplification used 60 Vbeta primers and 13 Jbeta primers. The method was immunoSEQ multiplex PCR; TCRdb's version includes in-frame clones alone and lacks a portion of them. The profile shows a few hundred thousand clones, roughly two thirds of them singletons. The data were obtained in a study of cytomegalovirus exposure and HLA in healthy donors. General study results and limits: There were some V segments, including TRBV6-2 and TRBV6-3, excluded as indistinguishable. It was in a later analysis that TCR association rates were seen to vary by HLA locus, highest for DRB1 and lowest for HLA-C. An analysis was carried out later, and it reportedly showed fewer N-insertions in an Asian-associated ancestry cluster than the roughly 670-donor mean. Three of the chains that were CMV-associated were confirmed in vitro to be specific for CMV antigens.

V lost 4 bases and J 2 bases, leaving 6 bases between the germline ends. CDR3 length: 14 residues. The germline V gene encodes CDR1 MNHEY and CDR2 SVGAGI. Sequenced material: PBMCs. The sequence came from a female donor in good health and CMV-seronegative. V is TRBV6-5 and J is TRBJ2-6, with a weak D call TRBD1 (6 bases). The CDR3 loop is CASSSGAGANVLTF. The CDR3 DNA reads as TGTGCCAGCAGTTCAGGGGCTGGGGCCAACGTCCTGACTTTC.